What follows are 25 T cell receptor beta chains derived from one specimen sequenced in a study of T cells in women clearing cervical HPV infection. Generated by immunoSEQ multiplex PCR, the TCRdb table keeps only in-frame clones and is missing some. The sample has roughly 22,000 clones. Specimen: blood buffy coat. All receptors derive from a woman aged 18 to 75 with a cervical HPV16 infection that either progressed to CIN3+ or cleared (not recorded which).

Comment on this clone: The read is 3 residues too short to cover the CDR3 end, so that end is filled in from the germline J gene. The chain is built from TRBV19 and TRBJ2-1, with D maybe TRBD2 (6 bases). V dropped 5 bases and J dropped 3 bases, with 14 bases sitting between them. This CDR3 comprises 15 residues. Looked up from germline, CDR1 is LNHDA and CDR2 is SQIVND (reference sequence). Incomplete CDR3 DNA: TGTGCCAGTAGTCCCCCAGTGGGGGGCTACAATGAG. It codes for CASSPPVGGYNE. The entire CDR3 sequence reads CASSPPVGGYNEQFF. Drawing the rest from reference TRBV19 and TRBJ2-1, the complete variable domain is DGGITQSPKYLFRKEGQNVTLSCEQNLNHDAMYWYRQDPGQGLRLIYYSQIVNDFQKGDIAEGYSVSREKKESFPLTVTSAQKNPTAFYLCASSPPVGGYNEQFFGPGTRLTVL.

In regard to this clone: The missing CDR3 end, 3 residues past where the read stops, is filled in from the germline J gene. V usage is TRBV18 and J usage is TRBJ2-1; TRBD2 matches at 11 bases. After removal of 4 bases from V and 7 bases from J, the junction contained 6 bases not matched to a gene. Germline V lookup: CDR1 KGHSH, CDR2 LQKENI. This CDR3 is built from 15 residues. This CDR3 reads CASSQNGLAGNEQFF. Incomplete CDR3 DNA: TGTGCCAGCTCACAAAACGGACTAGCGGGTAATGAG.

To note about this clone: The read halts 3 residues ahead of the CDR3 end, with the missing end drawn from the germline J gene. This chain joins TRBV5-1 and TRBJ2-7; 11 bases agree with TRBD1. The CDR3 sequence is 16 residues long. The J segment lost 3 bases and the V segment lost 5 bases, leaving 10 bases of the junction unmatched. The V gene's germline CDR1 is SGHRS and CDR2 YFSETQ. The part of the CDR3 DNA that was read is TGCGCCAGCAGTTCGGGACAGGGGGAGGGTTACTACGAG. Amino acid sequence: CASSSGQGEGYYE. The CDR3 as a whole reads CASSSGQGEGYYEQYF.

As regards this clone: The CDR3 end lies 3 residues beyond the end of the read and is filled in from the germline J gene. The chain couples TRBV6-2 or TRBV6-3 to TRBJ1-5; D unclear. The germline V gene encodes CDR1 MNHEY and CDR2 SVGEGT. The CDR3 is made up of 15 amino acids. The ends were cut back, 3 bases at V and 0 bases at J, with 9 bases in the middle. The sequenced part of the CDR3 DNA is TGTGCCAGCAGTTATTACGGGTTTAGCAATCAGCCC. This translates into CASSYYGFSNQP. The entire CDR3 reads CASSYYGFSNQPQHF.

CDR3 in amino acids: CSATPGQVYEQYF. The part of the CDR3 DNA that was read is TGCAGTGCTACACCGGGACAGGTATACGAG. This chain uses TRBV20-1 with TRBJ2-7, with 8 nucleotides matching TRBD1. The read gets to within 3 residues of the CDR3 end, and the germline J gene fills in the rest. The V gene's germline CDR1 is DFQATT and CDR2 SNEGSKA (reference sequence). With V trimmed by 4 bases and J by 4 bases, 6 bases remained unmatched. The CDR3 is 13 amino acids.

Regarding this clone: The CDR3 goes on 3 residues after the read ends, and that part is filled in from the germline J gene. This chain joins TRBV18 and TRBJ2-7; 10 bases fit TRBD2. The CDR3 runs 16 residues. The J segment lost 0 bases and the V segment lost 5 bases, leaving 7 bases of the junction unmatched. Germline V CDR1 and CDR2: KGHSH, LQKENI. CDR3 sequence: CASSGGTSDHSYEQYF. Partial CDR3 DNA: TGTGCCAGCTCAGGAGGGACTAGCGATCACTCCTACGAG.

In regard to this clone: The CDR3 end falls 3 residues outside the read, so it is completed with the germline J gene. The V gene is TRBV20-1, the J gene TRBJ2-5, with D perhaps TRBD2 (7 bases). V was trimmed by 5 bases and J by 5 bases, leaving 15 bases between them. Germline values: CDR1 DFQATT, CDR2 SNEGSKA (reference sequence). This CDR3 spans 13 amino acids. The covered CDR3 bases are TGCAGTGCTTTCCTACAGGGAGGGGAGACC. This gives the protein CSAFLQGGET. The full CDR3 reads CSAFLQGGETQYF.

As regards this clone: With the read ending 3 residues before the CDR3 end, the germline J gene is used to fill in that end. The J gene is TRBJ2-7, the V gene TRBV20-1, with TRBD2 identical over 8 bases. Trimming removed 6 bases from V and 6 bases from J; junction bases left unmatched: 1. Per germline, CDR1 DFQATT and CDR2 SNEGSKA (reference sequence). This CDR3 comprises 10 residues. CDR3 amino acids: CSATSGEQYF. The sequenced part of the CDR3 DNA is TGCAGTGCAACTAGCGGCGAG.

A remark on this clone: The DNA ends 3 residues before the CDR3 does, and the rest of the CDR3 is filled in from the germline J gene. The rearrangement links TRBV11-2 to TRBJ2-5; D not certain. Germline assignment: CDR1 SGHAT and CDR2 FQNNGV. V lost 4 bases and J 1 base, leaving 10 bases between the germline ends. The CDR3 is made up of 14 amino acids. The CDR3 protein is CASSSDIVQETQYF. The CDR3 bases that were read are TGTGCCAGCAGCTCAGATATCGTCCAAGAGACC. The full variable domain, in which reference TRBV11-2 and TRBJ2-5 provide the parts outside the CDR3, is EAGVAQSPRYKIIEKRQSVAFWCNPISGHATLYWYQQILGQGPKLLIQFQNNGVVDDSQLPKDRFSAERLKGVDSTLKIQPAKLEDSAVYLCASSSDIVQETQYFGPGTRLLVL.

Concerning this clone itself: Coverage ceases 3 residues before the CDR3 finishes, and the germline J gene fills in the end. The chain links TRBV11-2 to TRBJ1-4; a possible D gene is TRBD1 (6 bases). Germline CDR1 and CDR2: SGHAT and FQNNGV. The V end was cut by 6 bases, the J end by 7 bases, with 15 bases between. CDR3 length: 14 amino acids. CDR3 amino acids: CASSPGVFSEKLFF. Incomplete CDR3 DNA: TGTGCCAGCAGTCCAGGGGTCTTTAGTGAAAAA.

A remark on this clone: The missing CDR3 end, 3 residues past where the read stops, is filled in from the germline J gene. This chain connects TRBV20-1 to TRBJ2-1; the match to TRBD2 covers 12 bases. The V gene end was trimmed by 6 bases and the J gene end by 5 bases; junction bases not matched to a gene: 5. The CDR3 runs 14 residues. CDR1 is DFQATT, CDR2 SNEGSKA, per germline (reference sequence). The CDR3 sequence is CSANLAGGNNEQFF. CDR3 bases read: TGCAGTGCGAACCTAGCGGGAGGGAACAATGAG.

About this clone: Coverage ceases 3 residues before the CDR3 finishes, and the germline J gene fills in the end. The chain is built from TRBV2 and TRBJ1-2; possible D gene TRBD1, 5 bases. This CDR3 region has 14 residues. Trimming removed 5 bases at V and 2 bases at J, with 12 bases between. CDR1 and CDR2 (germline): SNHLY, FYNNEI. CDR3 amino acids: CASSFLDKNYGYTF. CDR3 DNA (partial): TGTGCCAGCAGTTTCTTGGACAAGAACTATGGC.

With regard to this clone: The CDR3 extends 3 residues past the end of the read, so its final part is completed from the germline J gene. V usage is TRBV6-2 or TRBV6-3 and J usage is TRBJ1-2; D might be TRBD1 (5 bases). CDR1 is MNHEY and CDR2 is SVGEGT in the germline V gene. This CDR3 comprises 13 residues. Here the CDR3 reads CASTGTGGIGYTF. The CDR3 DNA, read in part, is TGTGCCAGCACAGGAACAGGAGGTATAGGC.

Notes on this clone: The sequence runs out 3 residues before the end of the CDR3; the remainder is reconstructed from the germline J gene. The rearrangement links TRBV5-6 to TRBJ1-1; no definite D call. V lost 1 base and J 7 bases, leaving 11 bases between the germline ends. Germline V gives CDR1 SGHDT, CDR2 YYEEEE. The CDR3 is made up of 13 amino acids. The CDR3 spells CASSLLAGVEAFF. CDR3 DNA (partial): TGTGCCAGCAGCTTGTTAGCGGGCGTTGAA.

Regarding this clone: The read stops 3 residues short of the end of the CDR3; the missing end is completed from the germline J gene. The V gene is TRBV20-1, the J gene TRBJ1-2; perhaps TRBD1 as D (6 bases). In germline, CDR1 is DFQATT, CDR2 SNEGSKA (reference sequence). This CDR3 is 13 amino acids long. V dropped 5 bases and J dropped 3 bases, with 13 bases sitting between them. CDR3 sequence: CSASPGQHYGYTF. The covered CDR3 bases are TGCAGTGCTTCGCCGGGACAACACTATGGC.

Remarks on this clone: The observed sequence ends 3 residues before the CDR3 terminus, with the missing tail filled in from the germline J gene. V and J are TRBV2 and TRBJ2-1, with TRBD1 as a possible D gene (5 bases). The CDR3 loop spans 15 amino acids. The V gene lost 3 bases and the J gene lost 0 bases, with 9 bases spanning the gap. Germline V CDR1 and CDR2: SNHLY, FYNNEI. The CDR3 reads CASSDQGYSYNEQFF. Incomplete CDR3 DNA: TGTGCCAGCAGTGACCAGGGTTACTCCTACAATGAG.

This clone is labeled medium-sized based on frequency. CDR3 protein: CASSSRGRSVYGYTF. The part of the CDR3 DNA that was read is TGTGCCAGCAGCTCGAGGGGGCGAAGTGTTTATGGC. The chain joins TRBV7-9 to TRBJ1-2, with 7 bases lining up with TRBD1. The read falls 3 residues short of the CDR3 end, and the missing part is taken from the germline J gene. This CDR3 comprises 15 residues. Trimming removed 4 bases from V and 5 bases from J; junction bases left unmatched: 10. CDR1 is SEHNR and CDR2 is FQNEAQ in the germline V gene (reference sequence).

Comments on this clone: Sequencing ends 3 residues short of the CDR3 end; the germline J gene provides the rest. V and J are TRBV7-9 and TRBJ1-1, with D uncertain. Trimming took off 3 bases at V and 4 bases at J, with 6 bases between the two ends. The CDR3 sequence is 12 residues long. CDR1 and CDR2 (germline): SEHNR, FQNEAQ (reference sequence). The CDR3 protein is CASSFSGTEAFF. The sequenced part of the CDR3 DNA is TGTGCCAGCAGCTTTTCAGGCACTGAA.

Considering frequency, this clone is medium-sized. Coverage ceases 3 residues before the CDR3 finishes, and the germline J gene fills in the end. The chain uses TRBV7-2 and TRBJ1-2; a possible D gene is TRBD1 (5 bases). Germline V gives CDR1 SGHTA, CDR2 FQGNSA. The CDR3 sequence is 15 residues long. Trimming took 5 bases from V and 2 from J, leaving 15 bases between them. CDR3 sequence: CASSDQTDTNYGYTF. The part of the CDR3 DNA that was read is TGTGCCAGCAGCGATCAGACGGACACCAACTATGGC.

As for this clone: The observed sequence ends 3 residues before the CDR3 terminus, with the missing tail filled in from the germline J gene. This chain connects TRBV5-1 to TRBJ1-4; weak D call: TRBD1 (5 bases). This CDR3 has 15 residues. Per the germline V gene, CDR1 is SGHRS and CDR2 is YFSETQ. V lost 4 bases and J lost 8, with 18 bases in between. The CDR3 sequence: CASSPNGAGREKLFF. CDR3 DNA (partial): TGCGCCAGCAGCCCAAATGGGGCAGGGCGAGAAAAA.

On this clone: The read stops 3 residues short of the end of the CDR3; the missing end is completed from the germline J gene. The gene calls are TRBV20-1 and TRBJ2-7; 7 bases are a match to TRBD1. The CDR3 runs to 14 residues. Germline V gene lookup returns CDR1 DFQATT and CDR2 SNEGSKA (reference sequence). Trimming cost V 5 bases and J 0 bases; bases outside gene matches: 7. CDR3 amino acids: CSAAGTVNSYEQYF. The covered CDR3 bases are TGCAGTGCTGCCGGGACAGTTAACTCCTACGAG.

Regarding this clone: The read ends 3 residues shy of where the CDR3 ends; the end is completed using the germline J gene. The chain uses TRBV20-1 and TRBJ1-1; 9 nucleotides match TRBD1. This CDR3 spans 15 amino acids. Trimming cost V 6 bases and J 4 bases; bases outside gene matches: 12. Germline CDR1 and CDR2: DFQATT and SNEGSKA (reference sequence). The sequenced part of the CDR3 DNA is TGCAGTGCCAGTACAGGGGGCGGATTGGGCACTGAA. The encoded protein is CSASTGGGLGTE. The entire CDR3 is CSASTGGGLGTEAFF.

Of note for this clone: With the read ending 3 residues before the CDR3 end, the germline J gene is used to fill in that end. The chain couples TRBV7-9 to TRBJ1-3; D not resolved. The CDR3 runs to 14 residues. Germline V CDR1 and CDR2: SEHNR, FQNEAQ (reference sequence). Trimming took off 2 bases at V and 2 bases at J, with 7 bases between the two ends. CDR3 protein: CASSLSGTGNTIYF. CDR3 DNA (partial): TGTGCCAGCAGCTTATCGGGGACTGGAAACACC.

On this clone: The read ends 3 residues before the CDR3 terminus; that terminus is restored from the germline J gene. This chain joins TRBV7-2 and TRBJ2-3; TRBD1 is a possible D gene (6 bases). The CDR3 runs to 15 residues. Germline V CDR1 and CDR2: SGHTA, FQGNSA. Trimming shortened V by 4 bases and J by 3 bases, and 14 bases separated the two germline ends. Here the CDR3 reads CASSSDWGPTDTQYF. Incomplete CDR3 DNA: TGTGCCAGCAGCTCTGACTGGGGGCCTACAGATACG.

To note about this clone: The read terminates 3 residues before the CDR3 end, so the remaining end is supplied by the germline J gene. The chain uses TRBV12-3 or TRBV12-4 and TRBJ2-7; maybe TRBD1 (6 bases). The germline V and J ends were trimmed by 3 bases and 5 bases, with 14 bases remaining between them. The CDR3 has 14 residues. The covered CDR3 bases are TGTGCCAGCAGTTTGGCAGGGGAATTCAACGAG. It translates to CASSLAGEFNE. The whole CDR3 protein is CASSLAGEFNEQYF.